The 29 T cell receptor beta chains reported below all come from one sample, sequenced in a study of Ad26.COV2.S vaccination and SARS-CoV-2 variants. The protocol was immunoSEQ multiplex PCR, while the TCRdb copy is restricted to in-frame clones and leaves out a portion. The sample has approximately 480,000 clones; 87% are singletons. The treatment was: 15 to 20 received Ad26.COV2.S at low or high dose, single or two shots; about 5 received placebo; per-sample allocation not given. Material that was analyzed had been drawn on day 63 after the first vaccine or placebo injection. The specimen was peripheral blood, collected in a trial of Ad26.COV2.S vaccine versus placebo. The receptors come from a person between 18 and 60 years old who received the Ad26.COV2.S COVID-19 vaccine or a placebo.

The V and J genes are TRBV7-8 and TRBJ2-7, with D maybe TRBD2 (7 bases). V shed 5 bases and J shed 0 bases, with 17 bases lying between them. The CDR3 is made up of 16 amino acids. CDR1 and CDR2 (germline): SGHVS, FQNEAQ. CDR3 loop: CASSDLGGPSSYEQYF. The CDR3 DNA reads TGTGCCAGCAGCGACTTGGGGGGGCCCAGCTCCTACGAGCAGTACTTC.

The chain is built from TRBV7-9 and TRBJ1-5; 7 nucleotides agree with TRBD1. The CDR3 length is 14 residues. Unmatched junction bases numbered 7, after V lost 5 bases and J lost 6 bases. From germline, CDR1 is SEHNR and CDR2 FQNEAQ (reference sequence). The CDR3 region is CASSTTGLGQPQHF. The CDR3 region has the DNA TGTGCCAGCAGCACGACAGGGTTGGGTCAGCCCCAGCATTTT.

This rearrangement joins TRBV7-2 to TRBJ1-1; D unclear. Germline V gene lookup returns CDR1 SGHTA and CDR2 FQGNSA. V gave up 1 base and J gave up 7 bases, with 10 bases separating them. The CDR3 is 13 residues long. For the CDR3, the DNA is TGTGCCAGCAGCTTAGATGGGAGGCGTGAAGCTTTCTTT. This translates into CASSLDGRREAFF.

This chain uses TRBV4-1 with TRBJ1-1, with no clear D. CDR3 length: 18 amino acids. Germline lookup yields CDR1 MGHRA and CDR2 YSYEKL. Trimming shortened V by 4 bases and J by 1 base, and 22 bases separated the two germline ends. DNA for the CDR3: TGCGCCAGCAGCCCCGGTCGTCAGGCCTCGTTACGGAACACTGAAGCTTTCTTT. The encoded protein is CASSPGRQASLRNTEAFF.

This rearrangement joins TRBV5-6 to TRBJ1-5; no clear D gene. Germline values: CDR1 SGHDT, CDR2 YYEEEE. CDR3 length: 15 residues. V shed 3 bases and J shed 5 bases, with 15 bases lying between them. The CDR3 nucleotides are TGTGCCAGCAGCTATGGCGCCATAAACGATCAGCCCCAGCATTTT. Translating it yields CASSYGAINDQPQHF.

V and J are TRBV30 and TRBJ2-2; D unclear. CDR1 is GTSNPN, CDR2 SVGIG, per germline (reference sequence). The V end lost 5 bases, the J end lost 1 base, and 14 bases lay between the germline ends. This CDR3 region has 15 residues. The DNA of the CDR3 is TGTGCCTGGGAAATCTTCCACGGGAACACCGGGGAGCTGTTTTTT. This codes for CAWEIFHGNTGELFF.

The chain couples TRBV24-1 to TRBJ2-1; the D gene is possibly TRBD2 (6 bases). Germline CDR1 and CDR2: KGHDR and SFDVKD. V was cut by 4 bases and J by 5 bases, with 14 bases left in between. The length of the CDR3 is 15 residues. The CDR3 protein is CATSDPGLGDNEQFF. The DNA of the CDR3 is TGTGCCACCAGTGACCCGGGACTCGGCGACAATGAGCAGTTCTTC.

The chain uses TRBV2 and TRBJ2-6, with D hard to call. Trimming cost V 7 bases and J 4 bases, with 2 bases left between them. There are 11 residues in the CDR3. CDR1 is SNHLY, CDR2 FYNNEI, per germline. The CDR3: CASIGANVLTF. In nucleotides, the CDR3 is TGTGCCAGCATCGGGGCCAACGTCCTGACTTTC.

The CDR3 sequence is CASSAQGPLAKNIQYF. As DNA, the CDR3 is TGTGCCAGCAGCGCACAGGGTCCCTTAGCCAAAAACATTCAGTACTTC. The chain carries TRBV9 and TRBJ2-4; D perhaps matches TRBD1 (6 bases). There are 16 residues in the CDR3. In germline, CDR1 is SGDLS, CDR2 YYNGEE. V was clipped by 3 bases and J by 0 bases, with 13 bases between them.

The rearrangement uses TRBV19 and TRBJ2-2; 8 bases agree with TRBD1. Trimming took 4 bases from V and 3 from J; bases not matched to a gene: 7. From germline, CDR1 is LNHDA and CDR2 SQIVND (reference sequence). This CDR3 has 16 amino acids. The CDR3 loop reads CASSRDRPMDTGELFF. CDR3 nucleotide sequence: TGTGCCAGTAGTAGGGACAGGCCAATGGACACCGGGGAGCTGTTTTTT.

The chain is built from TRBV9 and TRBJ2-2; D unresolved. The CDR3 sequence is 16 residues long. Germline assignment: CDR1 SGDLS and CDR2 YYNGEE. V dropped 0 bases and J dropped 2 bases, with 11 bases sitting between them. The CDR3 bases are TGTGCCAGCAGCGTAGCCCTTGGGTTAAACACCGGGGAGCTGTTTTTT. Its translation: CASSVALGLNTGELFF.

CDR3 DNA sequence: TGCGCCAGCAGCCGCTCAGGGTGGGTCGGGGAGCTGTTTTTT. It encodes CASSRSGWVGELFF. The chain couples TRBV4-1 to TRBJ2-2; weak D call: TRBD1 (5 bases). Germline V gene data show CDR1 as MGHRA and CDR2 as YSYEKL. The CDR3 length is 14 residues. Deletions cut 4 bases from V and 7 bases from J, with 13 bases between.

The chain uses TRBV6-6 and TRBJ2-2; D is undetermined. The CDR3 consists of 13 residues. CDR1 is MNHNY and CDR2 is SVGAGI in the germline V gene (reference sequence). V was pared by 2 bases and J by 5 bases, with 6 bases between. The CDR3 loop is CASSYRETGELFF. In DNA, the CDR3 is TGTGCCAGCAGTTACAGGGAAACCGGGGAGCTGTTTTTT.

This clone occurred many times. The likely explanation is a read error, given a far larger clone one base away. In the same sample, other DNA sequences code for this CDR3. The chain has TRBV30 and TRBJ1-2; tentative D call: TRBD1 (6 bases). V lost 5 bases and J lost 8, with 15 bases in between. In germline, CDR1 is GTSNPN, CDR2 SVGIG (reference sequence). This CDR3 region has 12 residues. DNA of the CDR3: TGTGCCTGGCCCGGGGGCCAGGGGGGCTACACCTTC. The encoded protein is CAWPGGQGGYTF.

V is TRBV7-3 and J is TRBJ1-1; D unresolved. The CDR3 has 13 amino acids. Looked up from germline, CDR1 is SGHTA and CDR2 is FQGTGA. V dropped 2 bases and J dropped 4 bases, with 8 bases sitting between them. The CDR3 loop reads CASSLEAVTEAFF. CDR3 nucleotide sequence: TGTGCCAGCAGCTTAGAAGCGGTCACTGAAGCTTTCTTT. The full variable domain, its missing parts supplied by reference TRBV7-3 and TRBJ1-1, is GAGVSQTPSNKVTEKGKYVELRCDPISGHTALYWYRQSLGQGPEFLIYFQGTGAADDSGLPNDRFFAVRPEGSVSTLKIQRTERGDSAVYLCASSLEAVTEAFFGQGTRLTVV.

The rearrangement joins TRBV6-5 to TRBJ1-2, with D hard to call. V was shortened by 6 bases and J by 0 bases, with 11 bases between the two germline ends. There are 14 residues in the CDR3. Per the germline V gene, CDR1 is MNHEY and CDR2 is SVGAGI. The CDR3 loop reads CASSPRFANYGYTF. CDR3 DNA: TGTGCCAGCAGCCCCCGTTTCGCTAACTATGGCTACACCTTC.

The V gene is TRBV19, the J gene TRBJ2-5, with a possible D match to TRBD1 (6 bases). CDR3 length equals 14 residues. Trimming took off 3 bases at V and 8 bases at J, with 16 bases between the two ends. Germline V gene lookup returns CDR1 LNHDA and CDR2 SQIVND (reference sequence). The CDR3 coding sequence is TGTGCCAGTAGTATCGGGGACACCGCCGCAACCCAGTACTTC. Amino acids: CASSIGDTAATQYF.

This clone was found once. This chain uses TRBV6-5 with TRBJ1-2, with 7 bases lining up with TRBD1. With V trimmed by 6 bases and J by 6 bases, 13 bases remained unmatched. CDR3 length equals 15 residues. Looked up from germline, CDR1 is MNHEY and CDR2 is SVGAGI. The CDR3 loop is CASSLTETGLHGYTF. The CDR3 bases are TGTGCCAGCAGCTTAACCGAGACAGGGCTGCATGGCTACACCTTC.

This clone turned up a few times. The gene calls are TRBV13 and TRBJ2-1; 8 bases agree with TRBD2. J was trimmed by 5 bases and V by 1 base; bases with no gene match: 7. This CDR3 spans 16 amino acids. The V gene's germline CDR1 is PRHDT and CDR2 FYEKMQ (reference sequence). This CDR3 is CASSLAGGVNNNEQFF. CDR3 DNA: TGTGCCAGCAGCTTAGCCGGGGGGGTTAATAACAATGAGCAGTTCTTC.

The chain links TRBV2 to TRBJ2-3; D gene unclear. Germline lookup yields CDR1 SNHLY and CDR2 FYNNEI. This CDR3 has 11 residues. V lost 8 bases and J lost 6, with 9 bases in between. The CDR3: CASRVGDTQYF. The CDR3 DNA sequence: TGTGCCAGCCGCGTAGGGGATACGCAGTATTTT.

The table lists this clone with a few counts. The chain couples TRBV28 to TRBJ1-6; no reliable D call. CDR1 is MDHEN, CDR2 SYDVKM, per germline. CDR3 length: 12 amino acids. With 3 bases removed from V and 13 bases from J, the gap between germline ends came to 10 bases. The CDR3 reads CASSFSTSPLHF. CDR3 bases: TGTGCCAGCAGTTTTTCGACTTCGCCCCTCCACTTT.

The J gene is TRBJ1-6, the V gene TRBV7-2; tentatively, D is TRBD1 (6 bases). The germline CDR1 and CDR2 sequences are SGHTA and FQGNSA. V shed 5 bases and J shed 6 bases, with 8 bases lying between them. The length of the CDR3 is 13 residues. CDR3 DNA sequence: TGTGCCAGCAGCGGGGGCGGTAATTCACCCCTCCACTTT. Its translation is CASSGGGNSPLHF.

This sequence joins TRBV4-3 and TRBJ2-7, with 10 bases identical to TRBD2. Per germline, CDR1 LGHNA and CDR2 YSLEER. The CDR3 covers 14 residues. J was trimmed by 10 bases and V by 0 bases; bases with no gene match: 6. The DNA for the CDR3 is TGCGCCAGCAGCCAAGATAACAGCGGGAGGGATCAGTACTTC. This encodes CASSQDNSGRDQYF.

The rearrangement uses TRBV7-3 and TRBJ1-3, with D hard to call. Germline values: CDR1 SGHTA, CDR2 FQGTGA. Trimming pared 9 bases from V and 0 bases from J, leaving 6 bases between. CDR3 length: 12 residues. CDR3 nucleotide sequence: TGTGCCAGTGGGGACTCTGGAAACACCATATATTTT. Its protein is CASGDSGNTIYF.

About this clone: The sample contains more than one DNA sequence encoding this CDR3. This rearrangement joins TRBV7-9 to TRBJ2-1; TRBD2 agrees at 13 bases. The V gene's germline CDR1 is SEHNR and CDR2 FQNEAQ (reference sequence). CDR3 length: 17 residues. V lost 0 bases to trimming and J lost 4 bases; unmatched junction nucleotides: 3. The CDR3 loop is CASSLAGTSGTYNEQFF. The CDR3 nucleotides read TGTGCCAGCAGCTTAGCCGGGACTAGCGGGACGTACAATGAGCAGTTCTTC.

In DNA, the CDR3 is TGTGCCAGCAGCTTAGATCTTGCAGGGGTCAATGAGCAGTTCTTC. It is translated as CASSLDLAGVNEQFF. The V and J genes are TRBV11-2 and TRBJ2-1; D is possibly TRBD1 (6 bases). V lost 0 bases and J 6 bases, leaving 12 bases between the germline ends. CDR1 is SGHAT, CDR2 FQNNGV, per germline. The CDR3 runs 15 residues.

The CDR3 nucleotides read TGTGCCACCAGCAGAGCGACAGGGCTGGGGACTGAAGCTTTCTTT. This sequence encodes CATSRATGLGTEAFF. The chain uses TRBV15 and TRBJ1-1, with 7 bases fitting TRBD1. This CDR3 contains 15 residues. Germline assignment: CDR1 LNHNV and CDR2 YYDKDF (reference sequence). Germline trimming cut 1 base from V and 5 bases from J; bases unmatched to any gene: 7.

This chain connects TRBV7-3 to TRBJ2-5, with D perhaps TRBD1 (6 bases). The CDR3 is 19 amino acids. Between the trimmed V and J ends, which lost 2 bases and 2 bases, there was a span of 24 bases. Germline V CDR1 and CDR2: SGHTA, FQGTGA. The CDR3 reads CASSLSPFFRGTQQETQYF. Written as DNA, the CDR3 is TGTGCCAGCAGCTTATCCCCGTTTTTTAGGGGGACACAACAAGAGACCCAGTACTTC.

CDR3 bases: TGCGCCAGCAGCCAGAGACGGGATTCACCCCTCCACTTT. It yields the protein CASSQRRDSPLHF. This chain connects TRBV4-3 to TRBJ1-6; unclear D gene. Germline V gene data show CDR1 as LGHNA and CDR2 as YSLEER. Trimming took off 3 bases at V and 8 bases at J, with 8 bases between the two ends. This CDR3 contains 13 residues.